These T cell receptor beta chains were read from a single sample in a study of T cell responses to AZD1222 COVID-19 vaccine. Generated by immunoSEQ multiplex PCR, the TCRdb table keeps only in-frame clones and is missing some. Of 150,000 to 250,000 clones in the sample, 85% to 95% were seen once. The starting material was peripheral blood, obtained 28 days after the second AZD1222 dose. These receptors were obtained from an adult who received the AZD1222 COVID-19 vaccine. CDR3s include the opening cysteine and the closing phenylalanine or tryptophan. A D gene is named only where the DNA matches it firmly. Part of the rows lack a size; the others show once, few, many or a class for expanded clones.

NA	TRBV9	NA	TRBJ1-2	CASSVGGIDGYTF	TGTGCCAGCAGCGTTGGAGGGATCGATGGCTACACCTTC
NA	TRBV28	NA	TRBJ2-5	CASSSLGETQYF	TGTGCCAGCAGTTCGTTAGGGGAGACCCAGTACTTC
NA	TRBV5-1	NA	TRBJ1-1	CASSLGGGEGAFF	TGCGCCAGCAGCTTGGGAGGGGGAGAGGGCGCTTTCTTT
NA	TRBV15	TRBD1	TRBJ1-5	CATRRQGAAGQPQHF	TGTGCCACCAGGAGACAGGGAGCAGCGGGTCAGCCCCAGCATTTT
NA	TRBV7-2	TRBD1	TRBJ2-7	CASSLDWALGTVDYEQYF	TGTGCCAGCAGCTTAGATTGGGCGCTCGGGACAGTTGACTACGAGCAGTACTTC
NA	TRBV7-2	NA	TRBJ2-7	CASSLGTVAYIYEQYF	TGTGCCAGCAGCTTAGGGACAGTCGCCTACATCTACGAGCAGTACTTC
NA	TRBV4-1	NA	TRBJ2-3	CASSQNLGDRTSTQYF	TGCGCCAGCAGCCAAAATTTGGGGGACCGTACTAGTACGCAGTATTTT
NA	TRBV12-3/TRBV12-4	NA	TRBJ2-7	CASKRFPYEQYF	TGTGCCAGCAAAAGGTTCCCCTACGAGCAGTACTTC
NA	TRBV5-8	TRBD1	TRBJ1-2	CASSFSLTGANYGYTF	TGTGCCAGCAGCTTTAGCTTAACAGGGGCTAACTATGGCTACACCTTC
NA	TRBV7-6	NA	TRBJ1-1	CASSLLSRGLPEAFF	TGTGCCAGCAGCTTACTTTCCAGGGGACTACCTGAAGCTTTCTTT
NA	TRBV18	NA	TRBJ1-2	CASSATATYGYTF	TGTGCCAGCTCAGCCACGGCCACCTATGGCTACACCTTC
NA	TRBV12-3/TRBV12-4	NA	TRBJ1-2	CASSQDLDYGYTF	TGTGCCAGCAGCCAGGACCTGGACTATGGCTACACCTTC
once	TRBV18	NA	TRBJ1-1	CASSPPGDSEAFF	TGTGCCAGCTCACCCCCGGGAGACTCTGAAGCTTTCTTT
once	TRBV19	TRBD1	TRBJ1-2	CASSLRDSAYGYTF	TGTGCCAGTAGCCTCCGGGACAGTGCTTATGGCTACACCTTC
NA	TRBV28	NA	TRBJ1-5	CASSLANRNQPQHF	TGTGCCAGCAGTTTAGCTAACAGGAATCAGCCCCAGCATTTT
NA	TRBV11-2	NA	TRBJ2-5	CASSPWTEQETQYF	TGTGCCAGCAGCCCCTGGACAGAGCAAGAGACCCAGTACTTC
NA	TRBV6-5	NA	TRBJ1-2	CASRRGGPNYGYTF	TGTGCCAGTCGACGGGGGGGTCCAAACTATGGCTACACCTTC
NA	TRBV4-3	NA	TRBJ2-1	CASSQERTRLSEQFF	TGCGCCAGCAGCCAAGAGAGAACTAGGCTGAGTGAGCAGTTCTTC
NA	TRBV5-6	NA	TRBJ2-7	CASSAAASSYEQYF	TGTGCCAGCAGCGCAGCAGCGAGCTCCTACGAGCAGTACTTC
NA	TRBV18	NA	TRBJ2-3	CATLTASTDTQYF	TGTGCCACCCTCACGGCGAGCACAGATACGCAGTATTTT
NA	TRBV29-1	NA	TRBJ1-1	CSAQGHPGMGTEAFF	TGCAGCGCCCAGGGACACCCAGGGATGGGAACTGAAGCTTTCTTT
NA	TRBV19	NA	TRBJ2-5	CASTPAGQETQYF	TGTGCCAGTACCCCCGCGGGGCAGGAGACCCAGTACTTC
once	TRBV21-1	NA	TRBJ1-2	CASSKKNPDRVFWGYTF	TGTGCCAGCAGCAAAAAAAATCCCGACAGGGTTTTTTGGGGCTACACCTTC
few	TRBV5-1	TRBD1	TRBJ2-7	CASRSGTGVYEQYF	TGCGCCAGCAGATCCGGGACAGGGGTTTACGAGCAGTACTTC
NA	TRBV25-1	TRBD1	TRBJ1-1	CASSGTGGTEAFF	TGTGCCAGCAGTGGAACAGGGGGCACTGAAGCTTTCTTT
NA	TRBV14	NA	TRBJ1-2	CASSKQGGYYYGYTF	TGTGCCAGCAGCAAACAGGGAGGCTATTACTATGGCTACACCTTC
NA	TRBV20-1	NA	TRBJ1-4	CSASNRINEKLFF	TGCAGTGCTAGTAATCGAATAAATGAAAAACTGTTTTTT
NA	TRBV2	TRBD1	TRBJ1-4	CASSAGQVAFATNEKLFF	TGTGCCAGCAGTGCGGGACAGGTTGCCTTTGCAACTAATGAAAAACTGTTTTTT
NA	TRBV30	NA	TRBJ1-5	CAWSPPYSNQPQHF	TGTGCCTGGAGTCCGCCCTATAGCAATCAGCCCCAGCATTTT
many	TRBV27	NA	TRBJ2-7	CASSLFAGQAYEQYF	TGTGCCAGCAGTTTATTTGCCGGGCAAGCCTACGAGCAGTACTTC
NA	TRBV19	TRBD1	TRBJ2-7	CASTPGQDLSYEQYF	TGTGCCAGTACGCCGGGACAGGACCTTTCCTACGAGCAGTACTTC
NA	TRBV28	NA	TRBJ1-2	CASSLRGGYGYTF	TGTGCCAGCAGTTTGAGAGGAGGCTATGGCTACACCTTC
NA	TRBV27	TRBD1	TRBJ1-2	CASSTGTEYGYTF	TGTGCCAGCTCGACCGGGACAGAGTATGGCTACACCTTC
NA	TRBV5-1	NA	TRBJ2-5	CASSLVQIDQETQYF	TGCGCCAGCAGCTTGGTACAGATAGACCAAGAGACCCAGTACTTC
NA	TRBV24-1	TRBD1	TRBJ2-7	CATSDTGTGSSYEQYF	TGTGCCACCAGTGATACCGGGACAGGGAGCTCCTACGAGCAGTACTTC
NA	TRBV30	TRBD1	TRBJ1-5	CAWSVQRTGIHYSNQPQHF	TGTGCCTGGAGTGTACAAAGGACAGGAATTCATTATAGCAATCAGCCCCAGCATTTT
NA	TRBV5-1	NA	TRBJ1-2	CAIAYLANYGYTF	TGCGCCATCGCCTACTTAGCTAACTATGGCTACACCTTC
once	TRBV28	TRBD2	TRBJ2-1	CASSLSGGEQFF	TGTGCCAGCAGTTTATCGGGGGGTGAGCAGTTCTTC
NA	TRBV30	NA	TRBJ1-2	CAWSAGVYGYTF	TGTGCCTGGAGTGCAGGGGTCTATGGCTACACCTTC
few	TRBV7-9	NA	TRBJ1-2	CASSLGSGGGSGYTF	TGTGCCAGCAGCTTAGGTTCGGGGGGAGGAAGTGGCTACACCTTC
NA	TRBV9	NA	TRBJ1-1	CASGEPSKDTEAFF	TGTGCCTCCGGGGAGCCATCAAAGGACACTGAAGCTTTCTTT
NA	TRBV5-1	NA	TRBJ1-1	CASSQGRGAFF	TGCGCCAGCAGTCAGGGCCGGGGGGCTTTCTTT
NA	TRBV5-1	NA	TRBJ1-1	CASSLAGGENTEAFF	TGCGCCAGCAGCTTGGCCGGCGGCGAGAACACTGAAGCTTTCTTT
NA	TRBV7-9	NA	TRBJ1-2	CASSLAWQQGELGYTF	TGTGCCAGCAGCTTAGCCTGGCAGCAGGGCGAGTTGGGCTACACCTTC
once	TRBV15	NA	TRBJ1-1	CATSRETVNTEAFF	TGTGCCACCAGCAGAGAGACAGTGAACACTGAAGCTTTCTTT
NA	TRBV12-3/TRBV12-4	NA	TRBJ1-3	CASSPAGLYTIYF	TGTGCCAGCAGTCCCGCCGGGTTATACACCATATATTTT
NA	TRBV9	NA	TRBJ1-1	CASSPQQNTEAFF	TGTGCCAGCAGCCCCCAGCAGAACACTGAAGCTTTCTTT
NA	TRBV3-1/TRBV3-2	NA	TRBJ1-5	CASSRGQNQPQHF	TGTGCCAGCAGCCGCGGACAGAATCAGCCCCAGCATTTT
NA	TRBV7-6	NA	TRBJ2-6	CASSLGNSGANVLTF	TGTGCCAGCAGCCTCGGGAATTCTGGGGCCAACGTCCTGACTTTC
once	TRBV18	TRBD1	TRBJ2-7	CASSPGDRTYEQYF	TGTGCCAGCTCACCCGGGGACAGAACCTACGAGCAGTACTTC
NA	TRBV12-3/TRBV12-4	NA	TRBJ1-2	CASRPGGSYGYTF	TGTGCCAGCCGCCCTGGGGGTAGCTATGGCTACACCTTC
once	TRBV5-4	TRBD2	TRBJ2-1	CASSLGLAAEVNEQFF	TGTGCCAGCAGCTTGGGACTAGCGGCCGAGGTGAATGAGCAGTTCTTC
NA	TRBV3-1/TRBV3-2	TRBD1	TRBJ1-5	CASSPRDRGSYSNQPQHF	TGTGCCAGCAGCCCCCGGGACAGGGGATCTTATAGCAATCAGCCCCAGCATTTT
NA	TRBV3-1/TRBV3-2	NA	TRBJ1-1	CASSPDLRGEAFF	TGTGCCAGCAGCCCCGACCTAAGGGGGGAGGCTTTCTTT
once	TRBV7-2	TRBD2	TRBJ2-3	CASIPPSGGALDTQYF	TGTGCCAGCATCCCACCAAGCGGGGGGGCCTTAGATACGCAGTATTTT
NA	TRBV7-3	NA	TRBJ2-7	CASSLTQSYEQYF	TGTGCCAGCAGCTTAACACAGTCCTACGAGCAGTACTTC
NA	TRBV28	TRBD1	TRBJ2-7	CASSSSGTGGGEQYF	TGTGCCAGCAGTTCCTCCGGGACAGGTGGGGGAGAGCAGTACTTC
NA	TRBV3-1/TRBV3-2	TRBD1	TRBJ1-1	CASSQQIGRQGTFF	TGTGCCAGCAGCCAACAGATAGGGAGACAGGGGACTTTCTTT
NA	TRBV6-4	NA	TRBJ2-5	CASSPDGAQETQYF	TGTGCCAGCAGTCCGGACGGTGCCCAAGAGACCCAGTACTTC